This T cell receptor (beta chain) emerged from a study of CD8 T cells in Susac syndrome. Negative isolation was used for CD8+ and CD4+ T cells and FACS enrichment for TEMRA cells. Trimming stripped 5 bases from V and 6 bases from J, with 11 bases between. CDR1 SGHTA and CDR2 FQGNSA come from the germline V gene. This CDR3 spans 13 amino acids. RNA in amounts of about 0.5 to 1 ug was reverse transcribed with random hexamers. Across 54 Vbeta and 13 Jbeta, immunoSEQ multiplex PCR amplified TCR beta CDR3. Each CDR3 protein is one row after TCRdb ran MiXCR on the immunoSEQ multiplex PCR reads. The repertoire holds 150,000 or so distinct CDR3 sequences, with just over 90% as singletons.

The sequencing input was CD4+ T cells from PBMCs. The chain uses TRBV7-2 and TRBJ1-5, with D uncertain. This TCR derives from a human donor in good health. As DNA, the CDR3 is TGTGCCAGCAGCCCACACCAAAGTCAGCCCCAGCATTTT. As protein: CASSPHQSQPQHF.